The rows below give T cell receptor beta chains drawn from one sample of a study of blood T cell repertoires in COVID-19. Only in-frame clones appear in the TCRdb table, and some are missing; sequencing was by immunoSEQ multiplex PCR. The sample contains roughly 34,000 clones, roughly nine tenths of which appear only once. Sample: peripheral blood. All receptors come from a man aged 60 to 75 with active or convalescent COVID-19. The CDR3 runs from the conserved cysteine through the conserved F or W. Fields, in order: CDR3 protein, clone size, V gene, J gene. Clone size is given for some rows only: seen once, a few or many times, or a class if the clone is expanded.

CDR3: CASGLIPLDGYTF
size: NA
V: TRBV12-5
J: TRBJ1-2

CDR3: CASTSGDGGYTF
size: NA
V: TRBV12-3/TRBV12-4
J: TRBJ1-2

CDR3: CASTYYRTLNTEAFF
size: NA
V: TRBV28
J: TRBJ1-1

CDR3: CASTDLGGTNEKLFF
size: NA
V: TRBV7-9
J: TRBJ1-4

CDR3: CASSSRGRYEQYF
size: NA
V: TRBV7-9
J: TRBJ2-7

CDR3: CASKLNTEAFF
size: NA
V: TRBV19
J: TRBJ1-1

CDR3: CASSRRSTGFGYTF
size: NA
V: TRBV3-1/TRBV3-2
J: TRBJ1-2

CDR3: CASSLESGLAGAVQYF
size: NA
V: TRBV7-2
J: TRBJ2-5

CDR3: CASRIGLLNTEAFF
size: NA
V: TRBV6-5
J: TRBJ1-1

CDR3: CASSPPSRKQETQYF
size: NA
V: TRBV11-2
J: TRBJ2-5

CDR3: CASSLTRAAEAFF
size: NA
V: TRBV11-2
J: TRBJ1-1

CDR3: CASSLGGSVNQPQHF
size: NA
V: TRBV7-9
J: TRBJ1-5

CDR3: CASSLTGLGANVLTF
size: NA
V: TRBV6-2/TRBV6-3
J: TRBJ2-6

CDR3: CASSRTGRDTEAFF
size: once
V: TRBV18
J: TRBJ1-1

CDR3: CASRGSGYNEQFF
size: once
V: TRBV27
J: TRBJ2-1

CDR3: CASSPGTRRGGETQYF
size: NA
V: TRBV7-2
J: TRBJ2-5

CDR3: CASAQGELPYEQYF
size: NA
V: TRBV7-9
J: TRBJ2-7

CDR3: CASSRAGGGTYNSPLHF
size: NA
V: TRBV18
J: TRBJ1-6

CDR3: CASSLGQGARLAGDNEQFF
size: NA
V: TRBV5-1
J: TRBJ2-1

CDR3: CASSEAVPGSDQPQHF
size: NA
V: TRBV6-1
J: TRBJ1-5

CDR3: CASSWDRGYGYTF
size: NA
V: TRBV7-9
J: TRBJ1-2

CDR3: CASSPRSVGTDTQYF
size: NA
V: TRBV18
J: TRBJ2-3

CDR3: CASSQDPHRGENTIYF
size: NA
V: TRBV4-2
J: TRBJ1-3

CDR3: CASSLGTSGTLQFF
size: NA
V: TRBV7-9
J: TRBJ2-1

CDR3: CSVGVWDSHEQYF
size: NA
V: TRBV29-1
J: TRBJ2-7

CDR3: CASSVALGPGTEAFF
size: NA
V: TRBV9
J: TRBJ1-1

CDR3: CASSLGHLQETQYF
size: NA
V: TRBV5-1
J: TRBJ2-5

CDR3: CASSYSLLGQRNQPQHF
size: NA
V: TRBV6-2/TRBV6-3
J: TRBJ1-5

CDR3: CASSRDRVGNSPLHF
size: NA
V: TRBV7-6
J: TRBJ1-6

CDR3: CASSEGGRGNTEAFF
size: NA
V: TRBV6-1
J: TRBJ1-1

CDR3: CASSLLAGGNNEQFF
size: NA
V: TRBV7-9
J: TRBJ2-1

CDR3: CASSQVRAEQPQHF
size: NA
V: TRBV2
J: TRBJ1-5

CDR3: CASSLTSVKSPNEKLFF
size: NA
V: TRBV7-3
J: TRBJ1-4

CDR3: CASSLVRQRQETQYF
size: NA
V: TRBV5-1
J: TRBJ2-5

CDR3: CASSELALQETQYF
size: NA
V: TRBV2
J: TRBJ2-5

CDR3: CASKRSSGYNEQFF
size: once
V: TRBV2
J: TRBJ2-1

CDR3: CASSPLRLAGGTDTQYF
size: NA
V: TRBV7-9
J: TRBJ2-3

CDR3: CASGGQGEWETQYF
size: once
V: TRBV6-5
J: TRBJ2-5

CDR3: CASSGGQLSGANVLTF
size: NA
V: TRBV6-1
J: TRBJ2-6

CDR3: CSAEQGYEQYF
size: NA
V: TRBV20-1
J: TRBJ2-7

CDR3: CASSLGGGYSSYEQYF
size: NA
V: TRBV5-8
J: TRBJ2-7

CDR3: CASRPGGTEAFF
size: NA
V: TRBV12-3/TRBV12-4
J: TRBJ1-1

CDR3: CASSLDYPDTQYF
size: once
V: TRBV5-1
J: TRBJ2-3

CDR3: CASSLAGSGANVLTF
size: once
V: TRBV5-1
J: TRBJ2-6

CDR3: CASSPYDRGYTF
size: NA
V: TRBV18
J: TRBJ1-2

CDR3: CASSFVAGGPLETQYF
size: NA
V: TRBV5-1
J: TRBJ2-5

CDR3: CAIDRASDTEAFF
size: NA
V: TRBV2
J: TRBJ1-1

CDR3: CASSADRDQPQHF
size: NA
V: TRBV5-5
J: TRBJ1-5

CDR3: CASSVGAGGHTEAFF
size: NA
V: TRBV9
J: TRBJ1-1

CDR3: CASSLGRQVARNQPQHF
size: NA
V: TRBV7-8
J: TRBJ1-5